This is a list of T cell receptor beta chains from one sample in a study of T-cell reconstitution after alpha-beta-depleted transplantation in children. Each CDR3 protein is one row after TCRdb ran MiXCR on the PCR reads. The sample lists about 640,000 distinct CDR3 sequences, under 15% occurring once. Sequenced here: PBMCs, mostly from graft donor cells, sampled 360 days after TCRalphabeta/CD19-depleted stem cell transplant. Every receptor here comes from a male patient younger than 18 who had a stem cell transplant for acute myeloid leukemia, so the T cells may come from the graft donor. CDR3s include the opening cysteine and the closing phenylalanine or tryptophan. Each record gives: V gene, J gene, clone size, D gene, CDR3 DNA, CDR3 protein. A D gene is named only where the DNA matches it firmly. Size is stated for part of the rows, as once, few or many counts, or as a class when the clone is expanded.

V gene: TRBV7-6
J gene: TRBJ2-6
clone size: few
D gene: -
CDR3 DNA: TGTGCCAGCACCCAATCCCGACACCCTCTCACTGGGGCCAACGTCCTGACTTTC
CDR3 protein: CASTQSRHPLTGANVLTF

V gene: TRBV29-1
J gene: TRBJ2-1
clone size: many
D gene: -
CDR3 DNA: TGCAGCGGACGGGATTCCCAGAATGAGCAGTTCTTC
CDR3 protein: CSGRDSQNEQFF

V gene: TRBV10-3
J gene: TRBJ2-5
clone size: -
D gene: -
CDR3 DNA: TGTGCCATCAGTGAGTCCACCCGGCGGGAAGAGACCCAGTACTTC
CDR3 protein: CAISESTRREETQYF

V gene: TRBV19
J gene: TRBJ1-5
clone size: -
D gene: -
CDR3 DNA: TGTGCCAGAACCCCTCGGGAAGGCAATCAGCCCCAGCATTTT
CDR3 protein: CARTPREGNQPQHF

V gene: TRBV9
J gene: TRBJ2-1
clone size: -
D gene: -
CDR3 DNA: TGTGCCAGCAGCCCCCGTTGGATTGATTACAATGAGCAGTTCTTC
CDR3 protein: CASSPRWIDYNEQFF

V gene: TRBV19
J gene: TRBJ2-3
clone size: few
D gene: -
CDR3 DNA: TGTGCCAGTAGTGAGTGGAGCCGGGATACGCAGTATTTT
CDR3 protein: CASSEWSRDTQYF

V gene: TRBV28
J gene: TRBJ2-2
clone size: few
D gene: TRBD2
CDR3 DNA: TGTGCCAGCAGACCGACTAGCGGAGGGAACACCGGGGAGCTGTTTTTT
CDR3 protein: CASRPTSGGNTGELFF

V gene: TRBV29-1
J gene: TRBJ2-1
clone size: few
D gene: TRBD1
CDR3 DNA: TGCAGCGTTGCGCGACTCGGGGGACAGGGCTTTAACTATGAGCAGTTCTTC
CDR3 protein: CSVARLGGQGFNYEQFF

V gene: TRBV7-9
J gene: TRBJ2-7
clone size: -
D gene: TRBD2
CDR3 DNA: TGTGCCAGCAGCTTATCTGGACTAGCGGTTCGCTCCTACGAGCAGTACTTC
CDR3 protein: CASSLSGLAVRSYEQYF

V gene: TRBV29-1
J gene: TRBJ2-5
clone size: many
D gene: -
CDR3 DNA: TGCAGCGTGGCTGGATTCCAAGAGACCCAGTACTTC
CDR3 protein: CSVAGFQETQYF

V gene: TRBV5-1
J gene: TRBJ2-5
clone size: many
D gene: -
CDR3 DNA: TGTGCCAGCAGCTTGCGTCAAGAGACCCAGTACTTC
CDR3 protein: CASSLRQETQYF

V gene: TRBV29-1
J gene: TRBJ2-7
clone size: many
D gene: -
CDR3 DNA: TGCAGCGTCGCAGGGTCCTACGAGCAGTACTTC
CDR3 protein: CSVAGSYEQYF

V gene: TRBV4-3
J gene: TRBJ2-3
clone size: few
D gene: TRBD2
CDR3 DNA: TGCGCCAGCAGCCAAGATGGACTAGCGGGAGTTAGCACAGATACGCAGTATTTT
CDR3 protein: CASSQDGLAGVSTDTQYF

V gene: TRBV20-1
J gene: TRBJ2-7
clone size: -
D gene: -
CDR3 DNA: TGCAGTGCTTTAGTGACGGGGATCTACGAGCAGTACTTC
CDR3 protein: CSALVTGIYEQYF

V gene: TRBV28
J gene: TRBJ2-1
clone size: -
D gene: -
CDR3 DNA: TGTGCCAGCAGTTTATCTCATCCTCGTGGAAAGCAGGAGGACAATGAGCAGTTCTTC
CDR3 protein: CASSLSHPRGKQEDNEQFF

V gene: TRBV28
J gene: TRBJ1-3
clone size: many
D gene: -
CDR3 DNA: TGTGCCAGCAGTCCCGGTCGCGCTGGAAACACCATATATTTT
CDR3 protein: CASSPGRAGNTIYF

V gene: TRBV10-3
J gene: TRBJ2-5
clone size: few
D gene: -
CDR3 DNA: TGTGCCATCAGTGAGTCGGTATCACGGGACTCACAAGAGACCCAGTACTTC
CDR3 protein: CAISESVSRDSQETQYF

V gene: TRBV20-1
J gene: TRBJ2-5
clone size: few
D gene: TRBD2
CDR3 DNA: TGCAGTGCTAGAGATGGTCGTCGCGGGAGCGGGGAAGAGACCCAGTACTTC
CDR3 protein: CSARDGRRGSGEETQYF

V gene: TRBV9
J gene: TRBJ2-1
clone size: many
D gene: TRBD1
CDR3 DNA: TGTGCCAGCAGCGGAGGGACAGGGTTATCCTACAATGAGCAGTTCTTC
CDR3 protein: CASSGGTGLSYNEQFF

V gene: TRBV5-1
J gene: TRBJ2-2
clone size: -
D gene: TRBD2
CDR3 DNA: TGCGCCAGCAGCTTGTGGGGACTAGCGGTGAACACCGGGGAGCTGTTTTTT
CDR3 protein: CASSLWGLAVNTGELFF

V gene: TRBV7-2
J gene: TRBJ2-7
clone size: many
D gene: -
CDR3 DNA: TGTGCCAGCAGCTTAGGTCCCTCTAGCGAATACGAGCAGTACTTC
CDR3 protein: CASSLGPSSEYEQYF

V gene: TRBV25-1
J gene: TRBJ2-1
clone size: few
D gene: -
CDR3 DNA: TGTGCCAGCACTGGGCAAGTAAGGGAACAGGGAGCTTACAATGAGCAGTTCTTC
CDR3 protein: CASTGQVREQGAYNEQFF

V gene: TRBV28
J gene: TRBJ1-5
clone size: few
D gene: TRBD1
CDR3 DNA: TGTGCCAGCAGTTCCCCCCCGCTTGGGACAGGGAATCAGCCCCAGCATTTT
CDR3 protein: CASSSPPLGTGNQPQHF

V gene: TRBV7-3
J gene: TRBJ2-1
clone size: few
D gene: -
CDR3 DNA: TGTGCCAGCAGCTCATTGGGGGCGGTCTTGGGGAATGAGCAGTTCTTC
CDR3 protein: CASSSLGAVLGNEQFF

V gene: TRBV4-2
J gene: TRBJ1-1
clone size: -
D gene: -
CDR3 DNA: TGTGCCAGCAGCCAAGCCGTCTGGGTGAACACTGAAGCTTTCTTT
CDR3 protein: CASSQAVWVNTEAFF

V gene: TRBV4-3
J gene: TRBJ2-7
clone size: few
D gene: -
CDR3 DNA: TGCGCCAGCAGCCAAGATCCCCGACTAGTTGACGAGCAGTACTTC
CDR3 protein: CASSQDPRLVDEQYF

V gene: TRBV12-3/TRBV12-4
J gene: TRBJ2-3
clone size: few
D gene: -
CDR3 DNA: TGTGCCAGCAGTTTGGGGGAAAGCACAGATACGCAGTATTTT
CDR3 protein: CASSLGESTDTQYF

V gene: TRBV4-2
J gene: TRBJ2-5
clone size: -
D gene: TRBD2
CDR3 DNA: TGTGCCAGCAGCCAAGATGGAGGTAGCGGGATAACGGAGACCCAGTACTTC
CDR3 protein: CASSQDGGSGITETQYF

V gene: TRBV20-1
J gene: TRBJ2-7
clone size: -
D gene: TRBD2
CDR3 DNA: TGCAGTGCTAGAGGTCAGGCAGCGGGAGGGGTCTACGAGCAGTACTTC
CDR3 protein: CSARGQAAGGVYEQYF

V gene: TRBV12-3/TRBV12-4
J gene: TRBJ2-7
clone size: few
D gene: -
CDR3 DNA: TGTGCCAGCAGTTTCCTACGGGATATCCTCTCCTACGAGCAGTACTTC
CDR3 protein: CASSFLRDILSYEQYF

V gene: TRBV19
J gene: TRBJ1-5
clone size: -
D gene: -
CDR3 DNA: TGTGCCAGTAGCTTATCACGGCCAGGGTTGTTGAATCAGCCCCAGCATTTT
CDR3 protein: CASSLSRPGLLNQPQHF

V gene: TRBV20-1
J gene: TRBJ2-1
clone size: -
D gene: TRBD1
CDR3 DNA: TGCAGTGCTAGAGATGACTCACTCGGGACAGGGAATGAGCAGTTCTTC
CDR3 protein: CSARDDSLGTGNEQFF

V gene: TRBV28
J gene: TRBJ2-2
clone size: few
D gene: TRBD1
CDR3 DNA: TGTGCCAGCAGTTTTTTTCTCCTAAACAGGGGGCGAATCGGGGAGCTGTTTTTT
CDR3 protein: CASSFFLLNRGRIGELFF

V gene: TRBV7-2
J gene: TRBJ2-7
clone size: many
D gene: -
CDR3 DNA: TGTGCCAGCAAGGACTGGTTGGGGGAGCAGTACTTC
CDR3 protein: CASKDWLGEQYF

V gene: TRBV20-1
J gene: TRBJ2-7
clone size: -
D gene: -
CDR3 DNA: TGCAGTGCTCGGGACCCTTCCTACGAGCAGTACTTC
CDR3 protein: CSARDPSYEQYF